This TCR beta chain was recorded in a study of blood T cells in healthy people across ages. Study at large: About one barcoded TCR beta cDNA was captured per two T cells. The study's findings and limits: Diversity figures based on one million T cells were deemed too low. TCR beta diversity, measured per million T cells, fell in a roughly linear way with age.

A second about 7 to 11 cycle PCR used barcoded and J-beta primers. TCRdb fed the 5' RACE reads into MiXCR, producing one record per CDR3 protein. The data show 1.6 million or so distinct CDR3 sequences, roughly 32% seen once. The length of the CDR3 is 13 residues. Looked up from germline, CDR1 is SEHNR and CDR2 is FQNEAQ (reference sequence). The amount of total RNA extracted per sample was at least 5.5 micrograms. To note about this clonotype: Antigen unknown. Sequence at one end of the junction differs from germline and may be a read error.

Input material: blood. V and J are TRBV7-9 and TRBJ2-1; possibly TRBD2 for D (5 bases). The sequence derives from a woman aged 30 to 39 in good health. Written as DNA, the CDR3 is TGTGCCAGCAGCCCCCGAGGGAACAATGAGCAGTGCTTC. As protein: CASSPRGNNEQCF.